This is a list of T cell receptor beta chains from one sample in a study of shared clonotypes between healthy human individuals. Repertoires were generated with immunoSEQ multiplex PCR, while TCRdb's copy carries only in-frame clones and drops some. The data show hundreds of thousands of clones, approximately 95% seen once. Sequenced sample: naive CD8+ T cells sorted from blood. The source of these receptors is a woman aged 25-40 years in good health. The CDR3 runs from the conserved cysteine through the conserved F or W. The D gene is left open where the match is weak. Not all rows give a size; the values are once, few, many and, for expanded clones, a class.

clone_size j_call d_call v_call cdr3_aa cdr3_nt
. TRBJ2-5 . TRBV28 CASSSFRQDAWTQYF TGTGCCAGCAGCAGTTTTCGGCAAGACGCTTGGACCCAGTACTTC
. TRBJ2-7 TRBD2 TRBV5-4 CASSLRLGGRYEQYF TGTGCCAGCAGCCTCCGTTTAGGCGGGAGGTACGAGCAGTACTTC
. TRBJ1-4 . TRBV5-1 CASSLGLKAGATNEKLFF TGCGCCAGCAGCTTGGGCCTGAAGGCGGGCGCAACTAATGAAAAACTGTTTTTT
. TRBJ1-1 . TRBV28 CASSFRVDTEAFF TGTGCCAGCAGTTTCCGGGTGGACACTGAAGCTTTCTTT
. TRBJ1-6 . TRBV5-5 CASSMDGPYNSPLHF TGTGCCAGCAGCATGGACGGCCCCTATAATTCACCCCTCCACTTT
. TRBJ2-3 . TRBV19 CASSIMGADTQYF TGTGCCAGTAGTATCATGGGGGCAGATACGCAGTATTTT
. TRBJ2-1 . TRBV7-7 CASSLTGGKGTSRNEQFF TGTGCCAGCAGCTTGACAGGGGGTAAGGGGACTAGCCGCAATGAGCAGTTCTTC
. TRBJ2-1 . TRBV5-4 CASSLLNEQFF TGTGCCAGCAGCTTGCTTAATGAGCAGTTCTTC
. TRBJ2-6 . TRBV7-3 CASSTTDGSGANVLTF TGTGCCAGCAGCACGACAGATGGCTCTGGGGCCAACGTCCTGACTTTC
. TRBJ2-7 . TRBV28 CASSFELAYEQYF TGTGCCAGCAGTTTCGAGTTAGCCTACGAGCAGTACTTC
few TRBJ1-1 . TRBV28 CASGLWETEAFF TGTGCCAGCGGGCTTTGGGAGACTGAAGCTTTCTTT
. TRBJ2-1 TRBD2 TRBV29-1 CSVEASGTYNEQFF TGCAGCGTTGAGGCTAGCGGGACTTACAATGAGCAGTTCTTC
. TRBJ2-7 . TRBV27 CASSLQLNSYEQYF TGTGCCAGCAGTTTACAGTTGAACTCCTACGAGCAGTACTTC
. TRBJ2-7 . TRBV27 CASSFVGGTYEQYF TGTGCCAGCAGTTTCGTGGGGGGCACCTACGAGCAGTACTTC
. TRBJ2-7 . TRBV28 CASSLVGDYEQYF TGTGCCAGCAGTTTGGTGGGGGACTACGAGCAGTACTTC
. TRBJ2-1 TRBD1 TRBV10-3 CAIRSPDRGHNNEQFF TGTGCCATCAGATCCCCTGACAGGGGGCACAACAATGAGCAGTTCTTC
. TRBJ2-1 . TRBV9 CASSVDISSHNEQFF TGTGCCAGCAGCGTAGATATTTCCTCTCACAATGAGCAGTTCTTC
. TRBJ2-7 TRBD1 TRBV6-5 CASSYGTGFGEQYF TGTGCCAGCAGTTACGGGACAGGGTTTGGGGAGCAGTACTTC
. TRBJ1-2 . TRBV18 CASSPPRGGAGYGYTF TGTGCCAGCTCACCACCGCGGGGGGGCGCTGGCTATGGCTACACCTTC
. TRBJ1-1 . TRBV5-6 CASSFRGGGTEAFF TGTGCCAGCAGCTTCAGAGGGGGGGGCACTGAAGCTTTCTTT
. TRBJ1-2 TRBD1 TRBV27 CASSLSQGANYGYTF TGTGCCAGCAGTTTGTCCCAGGGGGCGAACTATGGCTACACCTTC
. TRBJ2-1 . TRBV10-3 CAISGARNEQFF TGTGCCATCAGTGGGGCTAGAAATGAGCAGTTCTTC
. TRBJ1-4 . TRBV10-3 CAISGDRGEKLFF TGTGCCATCAGTGGAGACAGAGGAGAAAAACTGTTTTTT
. TRBJ2-1 TRBD1 TRBV19 CASSWTGDEQFF TGTGCCAGTAGTTGGACAGGGGATGAGCAGTTCTTC
once TRBJ2-3 . TRBV28 CASSLSGKGTDTQYF TGTGCCAGCAGTTTGTCCGGGAAGGGGACAGATACGCAGTATTTT
. TRBJ2-2 . TRBV5-1 CASSLGSENTGELFF TGCGCCAGCAGCTTGGGTAGCGAGAACACCGGGGAGCTGTTTTTT
once TRBJ2-7 TRBD2 TRBV4-1 CASSRIWLAGEGEQYF TGCGCCAGCAGCCGTATCTGGCTAGCGGGAGAAGGCGAGCAGTACTTC
. TRBJ2-3 . TRBV6-6 CASGNPVQTDTQYF TGTGCCAGCGGTAACCCAGTTCAGACAGATACGCAGTATTTT
. TRBJ2-3 TRBD2 TRBV2 CASPRSSGRAADTQYF TGTGCCAGCCCCCGGTCCAGCGGGAGGGCGGCAGATACGCAGTATTTT
. TRBJ2-5 TRBD2 TRBV19 CASSPMGLAEKETQYF TGTGCCAGTAGTCCCATGGGACTAGCGGAGAAAGAGACCCAGTACTTC
. TRBJ2-7 . TRBV12-5 CASGLVSYEQYF TGTGCTAGTGGTTTGGTATCCTACGAGCAGTACTTC
. TRBJ2-2 TRBD2 TRBV19 CASSIGVSAGALGELFF TGTGCCAGTAGTATAGGGGTATCAGCGGGAGCTCTCGGGGAGCTGTTTTTT
. TRBJ2-3 . TRBV6-1 CASSSGTDTQYF TGTGCCAGCAGTTCGGGGACAGATACGCAGTATTTT
. TRBJ2-7 TRBD1 TRBV27 CASKDEFDRDEQYF TGTGCCAGCAAAGACGAATTCGACAGGGACGAGCAGTACTTC
. TRBJ2-5 . TRBV11-2 CASSLVDGKETQYF TGTGCCAGCAGCTTAGTGGACGGAAAGGAGACCCAGTACTTC
. TRBJ2-7 TRBD2 TRBV5-4 CASHSSGTPPYEQYF TGTGCCAGCCACAGTAGCGGGACCCCTCCCTACGAGCAGTACTTC
once TRBJ2-1 TRBD2 TRBV28 CASRLGTSGLSHEQFF TGTGCCAGCAGGCTCGGGACTAGCGGTCTGTCCCATGAGCAGTTCTTC
. TRBJ1-2 . TRBV10-3 CAISEYSSLDYTF TGTGCCATCAGTGAGTACAGTTCTTTGGACTACACCTTC
. TRBJ1-1 TRBD1 TRBV27 CASSRQGNEAFF TGTGCCAGCAGTAGACAGGGTAATGAAGCTTTCTTT
. TRBJ2-7 . TRBV27 CASSLQGSEQYF TGTGCCAGCAGTCTACAGGGTTCTGAGCAGTACTTC
. TRBJ1-2 . TRBV29-1 CSVEDQEGSGYTF TGCAGCGTTGAAGATCAGGAGGGTTCCGGCTACACCTTC
once TRBJ2-7 . TRBV29-1 CSVEAPTAKAYEQYF TGCAGCGTTGAAGCTCCGACAGCCAAGGCCTACGAGCAGTACTTC
. TRBJ1-2 . TRBV29-1 CSVEGGLYGYTF TGCAGCGTCGAAGGGGGACTCTATGGCTACACCTTC
. TRBJ2-7 . TRBV27 CASSRLQSGGYEQYF TGTGCCAGCAGCCGACTCCAAAGCGGAGGTTACGAGCAGTACTTC
. TRBJ2-7 . TRBV11-2 CASSLFMAYEQYF TGTGCCAGCAGCTTATTCATGGCGTACGAGCAGTACTTC
. TRBJ2-2 . TRBV13 CASSSDRGGELFF TGTGCCAGCAGCTCCGATCGGGGCGGGGAGCTGTTTTTT
. TRBJ2-7 . TRBV7-2 CASGSRGETTPSYEQYF TGTGCCAGCGGAAGCCGCGGGGAAACGACGCCTTCCTACGAGCAGTACTTC
. TRBJ1-5 TRBD1 TRBV28 CASRPDRSRQPQHF TGTGCCAGCAGACCGGACAGGAGCCGTCAGCCCCAGCATTTT